A single sample is the source of the 9 T cell receptor beta chains below, sequenced in a study of esophageal squamous cell carcinoma under preoperative chemotherapy. TCRdb fed the PCR reads into MiXCR, producing one record per CDR3 protein. The sample contains about 15,000 distinct CDR3 sequences, just under 50% of which appear only once. Time point given: before preoperative PTX-NDP chemotherapy. This sample was obtained from a patient given preoperative chemotherapy. These receptors originate from a human donor with esophageal squamous cell carcinoma. The donor label of this sample is uncertain.

This clonotype has just one count. Because the CDR3 is missing its conserved closing phenylalanine or tryptophan, this is likely a read error. This chain links TRBV6-5 with TRBJ2-5; D might be TRBD1 or TRBD2, each matching 5 bases. Germline CDR1 reads MNHEY; CDR2 reads SVGAGI. The CDR3 sequence is 17 residues long. The CDR3, as DNA: TGTGCCGGCAGTTCCTCGAGAGGCGGTCCGGGGCCAGAGACCCAGTACTCC. This sequence encodes CAGSSSRGGPGPETQYS.

The rearrangement joins TRBV7-3 to TRBJ2-3; 7 bases line up with TRBD2. CDR3 size: 15 residues. V lost 5 bases to trimming and J lost 9 bases; unmatched junction nucleotides: 14. From germline, CDR1 is SGHTA and CDR2 FQGTGA. The CDR3: CASSAGRGAKNTQYF. DNA of the CDR3: TGTGCCAGCAGCGCGGGGAGGGGAGCCAAAAACACGCAGTATTTT. The complete variable domain, with remaining parts taken from reference TRBV7-3 and TRBJ2-3, reads GAGVSQTPSNKVTEKGKYVELRCDPISGHTALYWYRQSLGQGPEFLIYFQGTGAADDSGLPNDRFFAVRPEGSVSTLKIQRTERGDSAVYLCASSAGRGAKNTQYFGPGTRLTVL.

This rearrangement joins TRBV12-3 or TRBV12-4 to TRBJ1-5; D is unresolved. The CDR3 spans 13 residues. V lost 2 bases and J 5 bases, leaving 7 bases between the germline ends. The CDR3 DNA sequence: TGTGCCAGCAGTTTACTATCGGATCAGCCCCAGCATTTT. As protein: CASSLLSDQPQHF.

In its sample, this clonotype was seen once. The conserved phenylalanine or tryptophan normally closing the CDR3 is absent here, so this likely arose from a read error. The V and J genes are TRBV6-5 and TRBJ2-5, with D possibly being TRBD2 (6 bases). The CDR3 loop spans 17 amino acids. The germline CDR1 and CDR2 sequences are MNHEY and SVGAGI. CDR3 residues: CASSYSRGGVGQATQYL. DNA for the CDR3: TGTGCCAGCAGTTACTCGAGAGGCGGGGTGGGGCAAGCGACCCAGTACTTG.

This clonotype has ten or more counts. This chain uses TRBV12-3 or TRBV12-4 with TRBJ2-1; TRBD1 matches at 8 bases. The CDR3 contains 14 residues. V dropped 1 base and J dropped 8; count of bases not matched to a gene: 4. DNA for the CDR3: TGTGCCAGCAGTTTAGACAGGGGGGTCTATGAGCAGTTCTTC. This sequence encodes CASSLDRGVYEQFF.

This clonotype turned up a few times. The genes are TRBV7-8 and TRBJ2-5; D may match TRBD1 or TRBD2 (5 bases each). Near its end, the DNA agrees better with TRBJ2-1, so the J call may be wrong. This CDR3 contains 11 residues. Germline CDR1 reads SGHVS; CDR2 reads FQNEAQ. The CDR3 DNA is TGTGCCAGCAGCCCTCTGGGGACCCAGTTCTTC. Encoded protein: CASSPLGTQFF.

On this clonotype: The junction shows a germline mismatch at one end, possibly a read error. The V gene is TRBV6-1, the J gene TRBJ2-3; 9 positions agree with TRBD2. The CDR3 spans 16 residues. Germline values: CDR1 MNHNS, CDR2 SASEGT. The CDR3 coding sequence is TGTGCCAGCGGGGGAGCGGGGGGCCGGGGGGCAGAGACCCAGTATTTC. Translation gives CASGGAGGRGAETQYF.

This clonotype was counted ten times or more. The chain employs TRBV11-1 and TRBJ2-5; 15 nucleotides align to TRBD2. After removal of 3 bases from V and 5 bases from J, the junction contained 10 bases not matched to a gene. CDR1 SGHAT and CDR2 FQDESV come from the germline V gene (reference sequence). CDR3 length: 18 residues. This CDR3 is CASSFAGLAGGPRETQYF. In DNA form, the CDR3 reads TGTGCCAGCAGCTTTGCCGGACTAGCGGGAGGGCCTCGGGAGACCCAGTACTTC.

On this clonotype: The junction and the germline gene differ at one end; a read error may be behind it. The V and J genes are TRBV7-2 and TRBJ2-5, with D perhaps TRBD1 or TRBD2 (5 bases each). Germline CDR1 reads SGHTA; CDR2 reads FQGNSA. The CDR3 length is 16 residues. CDR3 DNA: TGTGCCAGCAGGTTGGGGCCGGGACGTATTAAAGACACCCAGTACTTC. Protein product: CASRLGPGRIKDTQYF.